This section outlines one TCR beta chain sequence together with its context. Its binding antigen is unknown. Qualities for individual bases were not recorded, and no much larger clone is one base off. According to the study, the label for this sample's time point signals: baseline before first vaccination. Vaccinee samples were obtained from the UK trials COV001 and COV002, which included a single-blind randomized controlled phase 2/3 trial of AZD1222 (ChAdOx1 nCoV-19) in healthy adults. Trial participant PBMC samples were collected at day 0 and day 28 after the second dose for TCRbeta chain sequencing. This entry is derived from a study of T cell responses to AZD1222 COVID-19 vaccine listed by TCRdb under 2021. General notes on the study: Because spike-specific TCR depth and breadth did not differ between the two schedules, AZD1222 recipients who got a second dose at roughly 4 weeks were pooled with those who got a second dose at roughly 12 weeks. A total of approximately 240 trial participants underwent TCR sequencing, of whom roughly 210 received two doses of AZD1222 and some 25 received two doses of the MenACWY control vaccine. Trial participants were enrolled into age subgroups of 18-55, 56-69 and 70-plus years, which contained 148, 28 and 57 TCR-sequenced participants, respectively.

The CDR3 regions of human TCRbeta chains were analyzed by immunosequencing. In the paper's pipeline: Repertoire TCRs were checked for matches against a reference library of SARS-CoV-2-specific TCRs that had been generated using the MIRA antigen-specificity platform. Breadth meant the fraction of unique TCRs that were SARS-CoV-2-associated, whereas depth meant the fraction of total T cells that were SARS-CoV-2-associated. Each spike-specific TCR was assigned to its reactive spike region and to a CD4 or CD8 class using the MIRA data. Log10-transformed breadth and depth values were compared by one-way ANOVA with Sidak's multiple comparisons tests. TCRdb's version of the immuneACCESS table is confined to in-frame rearrangements and falls short of the full clone set. An unresolved V gene accounts for under half of the shortfall where checked; the remainder is of unknown origin. The V and J calls and clone size were taken over from that table, and D and trimming were inferred from the DNA. The sample contains about 130,000 clones, approximately 90% of them found a single time. The top ten clones comprise 20% to 25% of the sample.

The paper's findings and limits, for the study overall: Spike-specific TCR breadth and depth rose significantly after two AZD1222 doses compared with day 0 and with MenACWY recipients. Reportedly, close to half of the unique spike-specific TCRs recognized epitopes lying outside the regions that are mutated in the B.1.351 and B.1.1.7 variants. In the small 56-69-year group, the increase in depth fell short of significance, most likely because of low power. Conclusions about previously exposed vaccinees are limited because only a handful of AZD1222 recipients were SARS-CoV-2 seropositive at baseline. The whole spike protein was spanned by vaccine-associated CD4 TCRs, and dominant responses were seen in regions 160-218 and 743-854. Participants were mostly white British, with more females than males. The authors suggested clonal diversity may have been underestimated. Because no day 14 peak-response samples were available, repertoires were characterized only after the peak T cell response.

From its cysteine to its phenylalanine, the CDR3 spans 15 amino acids. Only CDR3 DNA remains: 45 bases, in frame from the first base. The germline V end is reduced by 0 bases and the J end by 4 bases; junction bases left unmatched: 0. The germline V gene encodes CDR1 KGHSH and CDR2 LQKENI. The V and J segments used are TRBV18 and TRBJ1-4; 9 bases in the middle match TRBD1. The TCR comes from an adult in good health. The sequencing used peripheral blood, collected on day 0 of AZD1222 vaccination. The CDR3 here reads CASSPPGQGNEKLFF. The bases are TGTGCCAGCTCACCACCGGGACAGGGTAATGAAAAACTGTTTTTT.